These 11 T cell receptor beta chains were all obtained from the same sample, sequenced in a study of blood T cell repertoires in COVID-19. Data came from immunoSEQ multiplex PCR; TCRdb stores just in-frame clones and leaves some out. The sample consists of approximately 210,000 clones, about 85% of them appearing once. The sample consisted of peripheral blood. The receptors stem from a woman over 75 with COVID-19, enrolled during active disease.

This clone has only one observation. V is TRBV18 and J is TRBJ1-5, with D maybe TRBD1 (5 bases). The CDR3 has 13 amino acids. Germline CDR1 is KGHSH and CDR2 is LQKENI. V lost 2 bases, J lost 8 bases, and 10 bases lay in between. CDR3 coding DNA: TGTGCCAGCTCACCATCGATAGGGGAGCCCCAGCATTTT. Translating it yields CASSPSIGEPQHF.

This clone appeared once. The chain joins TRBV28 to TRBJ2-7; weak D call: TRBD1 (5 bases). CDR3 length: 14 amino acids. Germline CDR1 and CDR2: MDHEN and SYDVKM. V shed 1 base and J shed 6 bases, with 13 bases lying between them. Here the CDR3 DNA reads TGTGCCAGCAGTTTATTGGCCCAGGGTGGCGAGCAGTACTTC. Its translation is CASSLLAQGGEQYF.

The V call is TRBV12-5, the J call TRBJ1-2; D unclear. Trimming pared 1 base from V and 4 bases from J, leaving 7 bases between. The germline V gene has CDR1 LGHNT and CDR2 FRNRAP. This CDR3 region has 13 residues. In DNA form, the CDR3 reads TGTGCTAGTGGTTTGGGACTGAGCTATGGCTACACCTTC. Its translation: CASGLGLSYGYTF. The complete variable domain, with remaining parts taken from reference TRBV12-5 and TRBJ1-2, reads DARVTQTPRHKVTEMGQEVTMRCQPILGHNTVFWYRQTMMQGLELLAYFRNRAPLDDSGMPKDRFSAEMPDATLATLKIQPSEPRDSAVYFCASGLGLSYGYTFGSGTRLTVV.

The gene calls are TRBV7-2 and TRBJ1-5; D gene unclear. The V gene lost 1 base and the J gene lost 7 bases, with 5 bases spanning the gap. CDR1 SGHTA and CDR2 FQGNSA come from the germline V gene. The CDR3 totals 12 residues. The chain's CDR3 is CASSLGAQPQHF. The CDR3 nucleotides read TGTGCCAGCAGCTTAGGGGCCCAGCCCCAGCATTTT.

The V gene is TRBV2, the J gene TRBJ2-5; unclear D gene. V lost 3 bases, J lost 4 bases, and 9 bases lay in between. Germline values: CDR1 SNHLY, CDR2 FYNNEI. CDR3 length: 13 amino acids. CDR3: CASSDSEVETQYF. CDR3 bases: TGTGCCAGCAGTGATTCAGAGGTAGAGACCCAGTACTTC.

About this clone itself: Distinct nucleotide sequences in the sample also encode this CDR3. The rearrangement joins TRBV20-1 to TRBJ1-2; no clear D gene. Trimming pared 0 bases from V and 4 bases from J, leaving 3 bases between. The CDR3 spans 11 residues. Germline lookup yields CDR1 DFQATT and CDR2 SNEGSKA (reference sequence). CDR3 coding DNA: TGCAGTGCTAGAGATATCTATGGCTACACCTTC. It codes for CSARDIYGYTF.

CDR3 region: CASSIDPGYSPLHF. CDR3 coding DNA: TGTGCCAGTAGTATCGACCCAGGGTATTCACCCCTCCACTTT. V is TRBV19 and J is TRBJ1-6; D possibly corresponds to TRBD1 (5 bases). The CDR3 extends over 14 amino acids. V lost 3 bases and J 8 bases, leaving 11 bases between the germline ends. Per the germline V gene, CDR1 is LNHDA and CDR2 is SQIVND (reference sequence).

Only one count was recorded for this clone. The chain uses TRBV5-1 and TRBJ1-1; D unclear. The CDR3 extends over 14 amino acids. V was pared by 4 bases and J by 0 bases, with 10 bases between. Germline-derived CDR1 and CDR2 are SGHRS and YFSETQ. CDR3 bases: TGCGCCAGCAGCCCCCTCTCCCTGAACACTGAAGCTTTCTTT. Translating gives CASSPLSLNTEAFF.

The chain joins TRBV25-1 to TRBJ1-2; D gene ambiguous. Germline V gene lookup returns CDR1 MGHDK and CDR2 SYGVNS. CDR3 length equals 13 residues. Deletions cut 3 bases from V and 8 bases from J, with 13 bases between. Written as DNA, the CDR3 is TGTGCCAGCAGTGATATAGGTTTGCGGGGCTACACCTTC. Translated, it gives CASSDIGLRGYTF.

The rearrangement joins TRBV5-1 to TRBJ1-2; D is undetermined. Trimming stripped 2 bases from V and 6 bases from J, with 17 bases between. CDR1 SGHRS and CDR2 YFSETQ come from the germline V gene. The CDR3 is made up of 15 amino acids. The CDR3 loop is CASSFGGDRGNGYTF. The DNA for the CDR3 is TGCGCCAGCAGCTTTGGCGGAGACCGGGGTAATGGCTACACCTTC. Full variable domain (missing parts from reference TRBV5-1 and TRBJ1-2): KAGVTQTPRYLIKTRGQQVTLSCSPISGHRSVSWYQQTPGQGLQFLFEYFSETQRNKGNFPGRFSGRQFSNSRSEMNVSTLELGDSALYLCASSFGGDRGNGYTFGSGTRLTVV.

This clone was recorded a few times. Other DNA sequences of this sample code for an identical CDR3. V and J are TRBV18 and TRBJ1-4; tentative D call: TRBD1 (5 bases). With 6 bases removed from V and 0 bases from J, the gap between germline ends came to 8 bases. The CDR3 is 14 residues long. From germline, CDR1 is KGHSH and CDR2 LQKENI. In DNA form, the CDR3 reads TGTGCCAGCTCTCAAGGGGCAACTAATGAAAAACTGTTTTTT. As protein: CASSQGATNEKLFF.